What follows are 17 T cell receptor beta chains derived from one specimen sequenced in a study of shared T cell receptors in the human thymus. Sequenced by immunoSEQ multiplex PCR; TCRdb stores in-frame clones only, minus some. The data show some 720,000 clones, approximately 88% seen once. The same sample was also used in a study of human thymus T cells.

Input material: thymocytes. These receptors all stem from a boy less than two years old with a congenital heart defect.

The chain carries TRBV27 and TRBJ2-2, with TRBD1 as a possible D gene (6 bases). V gave up 0 bases and J gave up 1 base, with 12 bases separating them. The CDR3 loop spans 17 amino acids. CDR1 and CDR2 (germline): MNHEY, SMNVEV (reference sequence). The CDR3 coding sequence is TGTGCCAGCAGTTTATCTCAGGGGTTTCGGAACACCGGGGAGCTGTTTTTT. Protein: CASSLSQGFRNTGELFF.

The CDR3 region is CSVHQGNPSTDTQYF. Written as DNA, the CDR3 is TGCAGCGTTCACCAGGGAAACCCTAGCACAGATACGCAGTATTTT. The V and J genes are TRBV29-1 and TRBJ2-3, with a possible D match to TRBD1 (5 bases). Trimming left V 5 bases short and J 0 bases short, with 15 bases between. CDR1 SQVTM and CDR2 ANQGSEA come from the germline V gene. This CDR3 contains 15 residues.

The table lists this clone with a count of one. The chain uses TRBV27 and TRBJ2-7; 8 nucleotides line up with TRBD2. Germline V gene lookup returns CDR1 MNHEY and CDR2 SMNVEV (reference sequence). CDR3 length: 13 amino acids. Losses at the gene ends were 5 bases for V and 3 bases for J; bases not matched to a gene: 3. Written as DNA, the CDR3 is TGTGCCAGCAGTACGGGGGGGGACTACGAGCAGTACTTC. It is translated as CASSTGGDYEQYF.

The chain combines TRBV6-5 with TRBJ2-3, with D maybe TRBD1 (5 bases). From germline, CDR1 is MNHEY and CDR2 SVGAGI. The CDR3 sequence is 13 residues long. Trimming pared 2 bases from V and 4 bases from J, leaving 7 bases between. The CDR3 spells CASSYRGADTQYF. As DNA, the CDR3 is TGTGCCAGCAGTTACAGGGGCGCAGATACGCAGTATTTT.

The chain employs TRBV5-4 and TRBJ2-3, with a weak D call TRBD1 (6 bases). Per germline, CDR1 SGHNT and CDR2 YYREEE (reference sequence). The CDR3 totals 16 residues. Deletions cut 4 bases from V and 2 bases from J, with 17 bases between. CDR3 loop: CASSDGQLHFTDTQYF. As DNA, the CDR3 is TGTGCCAGCAGCGACGGACAGTTACATTTCACAGATACGCAGTATTTT.

The V gene is TRBV21-1, the J gene TRBJ2-5; the table gives TRBD1 as D, unverified against the DNA. TRBV21-1 is a pseudogene segment. This CDR3 spans 15 amino acids. The CDR3 nucleotides read TGTGCCAGCAGCCACTACGAAGGGGCACAAGAGACCCAGTACTTC. Protein: CASSHYEGAQETQYF.

The chain links TRBV7-3 to TRBJ2-7; the match to TRBD2 covers 11 bases. Germline lookup yields CDR1 SGHTA and CDR2 FQGTGA. With 1 base clipped from V and 4 bases from J, the junction kept 12 bases outside the gene matches. This CDR3 is 18 amino acids long. The DNA of the CDR3 is TGTGCCAGCAGCTTAAGGGCCCCGGAGACTAGCGGGACTTACGAGCAGTACTTC. Its translation is CASSLRAPETSGTYEQYF.

The chain combines TRBV11-2 with TRBJ2-7; 8 bases are shared with TRBD2. Germline values: CDR1 SGHAT, CDR2 FQNNGV. The CDR3 loop spans 14 amino acids. With V trimmed by 5 bases and J by 0 bases, 3 bases remained unmatched. CDR3 in amino acids: CASSPSGSSYEQYF. The CDR3 bases are TGTGCCAGCAGCCCCAGCGGGAGCTCCTACGAGCAGTACTTC.

This clone was seen more than once but under ten times. This chain joins TRBV19 and TRBJ2-7; maybe TRBD1 (6 bases). V lost 4 bases and J lost 2, with 9 bases in between. This CDR3 is 13 amino acids long. The germline V gene encodes CDR1 LNHDA and CDR2 SQIVND (reference sequence). The CDR3, as DNA: TGTGCCAGTAGTAATAGGGGGACCTACGAGCAGTACTTC. It specifies CASSNRGTYEQYF. Using reference TRBV19 and TRBJ2-7 for the parts outside the CDR3, the full variable domain is DGGITQSPKYLFRKEGQNVTLSCEQNLNHDAMYWYRQDPGQGLRLIYYSQIVNDFQKGDIAEGYSVSREKKESFPLTVTSAQKNPTAFYLCASSNRGTYEQYFGPGTRLTVT.

This CDR3 is CASSPGGGRPETQYF. The CDR3 DNA follows: TGTGCCAGCAGCCCCGGGGGCGGGAGACCGGAGACCCAGTACTTC. The chain employs TRBV7-3 and TRBJ2-5; D may be TRBD2 (7 bases). Germline V gives CDR1 SGHTA, CDR2 FQGTGA. This CDR3 is built from 15 residues. V lost 5 bases to trimming and J lost 5 bases, with 18 bases between them. Full variable domain (outside the CDR3, taken from reference TRBV7-3 and TRBJ2-5): GAGVSQTPSNKVTEKGKYVELRCDPISGHTALYWYRQSLGQGPEFLIYFQGTGAADDSGLPNDRFFAVRPEGSVSTLKIQRTERGDSAVYLCASSPGGGRPETQYFGPGTRLLVL.

This sequence joins TRBV11-3 and TRBJ2-2, with 12 bases that match TRBD2. CDR3 length equals 17 residues. V dropped 5 bases and J dropped 5; count of bases not matched to a gene: 9. Germline lookup yields CDR1 SGHNT and CDR2 YENEEA. The CDR3 sequence is CASSDLGLAGRTGELFF. The CDR3 nucleotides read TGTGCCAGCAGCGACCTTGGACTAGCGGGACGGACCGGGGAGCTGTTTTTT.

The J gene is TRBJ2-7, the V gene TRBV2, with TRBD1 matching 10 bases. The germline CDR1 and CDR2 sequences are SNHLY and FYNNEI. V shed 5 bases and J 6 bases; nucleotides not matched to a gene: 7. The CDR3 runs to 14 residues. The CDR3 protein is CASSNRDRGSEQYF. The DNA for the CDR3 is TGTGCCAGCAGTAACCGGGACAGGGGAAGCGAGCAGTACTTC.

The rearrangement links TRBV27 to TRBJ2-3; D may correspond to TRBD1 or TRBD2 (6 bases each). Trimming left V 10 bases short and J 7 bases short, with 12 bases between. CDR3 length: 11 amino acids. Germline CDR1 and CDR2: MNHEY and SMNVEV (reference sequence). CDR3 region: CANRDWNTQYF. CDR3 coding DNA: TGTGCCAACAGGGACTGGAATACGCAGTATTTT.

In DNA, the CDR3 is TGTGCCAGCAGCTTAGTGGCCAGGGGGGTAGGGAACACTGAAGCTTTCTTT. Protein sequence: CASSLVARGVGNTEAFF. The chain carries TRBV7-3 and TRBJ1-1; TRBD1 matches 7 bases. CDR1 SGHTA and CDR2 FQGTGA come from the germline V gene. The CDR3 runs to 17 residues. The V segment lost 2 bases and the J segment 1 base; nucleotides outside the gene matches: 10.

V usage is TRBV7-2 and J usage is TRBJ2-7, with TRBD2 identical over 9 bases. The CDR3 spans 15 residues. In germline, CDR1 is SGHTA, CDR2 FQGNSA. V gave up 1 base and J gave up 4 bases; unmatched junction bases: 5. The CDR3: CASSLVSSGKYEQYF. The CDR3 bases are TGTGCCAGCAGCTTAGTGTCTAGCGGGAAGTACGAGCAGTACTTC.

The CDR3 region has the DNA TGTGCCAGCAGCCGGACTTACTCCTACAATGAGCAGTTCTTC. This sequence encodes CASSRTYSYNEQFF. This chain uses TRBV6-5 with TRBJ2-1, with D possibly TRBD2 on 5 matching bases. The CDR3 contains 14 residues. Germline-derived CDR1 and CDR2 are MNHEY and SVGAGI. V was clipped by 6 bases and J by 0 bases, with 9 bases between them.

The chain has TRBV21-1 and TRBJ2-1; the table's TRBD1 call for D was not verified on the DNA. TRBV21-1 is assigned pseudogene status. The CDR3 is made up of 17 amino acids. The CDR3 is CASSKAGIRVSYNEQFF. CDR3 nucleotide sequence: TGTGCCAGCAGCAAAGCTGGTATCAGGGTTTCCTACAATGAGCAGTTCTTC.